This T cell receptor (beta chain) was sequenced during a study of blood T cell repertoires in COVID-19. Trimming stripped 5 bases from V and 10 bases from J, with 15 bases between. The CDR3 is made up of 14 amino acids. The germline V gene has CDR1 LNHDA and CDR2 SQIVND (reference sequence). Authors' data handling: Amplification with reference gene primers provided the estimates of nucleated cell counts. Profiling relied on immunoSEQ multiplex PCR, and the TCRdb table lists in-frame clones only, not all of them. Clone size and the V and J calls come from that table; the DNA yielded D and trimming. The sample consists of some 390,000 clones, about 90% of them appearing once.

The receptor comes from a woman aged 60 to 75 with COVID-19, enrolled during active disease. The V and J genes are TRBV19 and TRBJ1-6; D might be TRBD1 (6 bases). The sample consisted of peripheral blood. For the CDR3, the DNA is TGTGCCAGTAGTCTCGGTGGGACATGGTCACCCCTCCACTTT. Translation: CASSLGGTWSPLHF.